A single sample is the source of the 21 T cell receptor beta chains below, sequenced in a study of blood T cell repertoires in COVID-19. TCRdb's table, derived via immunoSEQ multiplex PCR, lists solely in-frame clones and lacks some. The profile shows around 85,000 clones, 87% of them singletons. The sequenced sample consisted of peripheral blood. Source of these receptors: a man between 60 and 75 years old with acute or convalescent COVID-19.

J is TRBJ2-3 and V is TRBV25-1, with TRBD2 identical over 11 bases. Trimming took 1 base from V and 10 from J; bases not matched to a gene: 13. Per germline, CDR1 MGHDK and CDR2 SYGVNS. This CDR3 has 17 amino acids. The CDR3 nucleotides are TGTGCCAGCAGTGAATCCGCTAGCGGGGGGCCTCGCGGAGCGCAGTATTTT. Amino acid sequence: CASSESASGGPRGAQYF.

CDR3 bases: TGTGCCACCAGTGATTCGCTCAGTCTGGAGACTAGGAATACGCAGTATTTT. Encoded protein: CATSDSLSLETRNTQYF. The chain couples TRBV24-1 to TRBJ2-3, with D possibly matching TRBD2 (6 bases). CDR1 is KGHDR, CDR2 SFDVKD, per germline. The CDR3 is 17 amino acids. Deletions cut 2 bases from V and 7 bases from J, with 21 bases between.

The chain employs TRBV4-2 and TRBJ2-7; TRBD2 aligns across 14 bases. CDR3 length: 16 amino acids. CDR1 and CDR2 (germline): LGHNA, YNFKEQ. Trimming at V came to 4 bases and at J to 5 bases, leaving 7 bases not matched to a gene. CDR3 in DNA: TGTGCCAGCAGCCGACGCGGACTAGCGGGGGGACACGAGCAGTACTTC. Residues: CASSRRGLAGGHEQYF.

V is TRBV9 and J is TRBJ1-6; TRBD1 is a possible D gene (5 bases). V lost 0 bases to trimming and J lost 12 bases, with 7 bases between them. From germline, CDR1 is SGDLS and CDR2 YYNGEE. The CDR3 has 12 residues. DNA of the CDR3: TGTGCCAGCAGCGTAGGACAGAAACCCCTCCACTTT. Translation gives CASSVGQKPLHF.

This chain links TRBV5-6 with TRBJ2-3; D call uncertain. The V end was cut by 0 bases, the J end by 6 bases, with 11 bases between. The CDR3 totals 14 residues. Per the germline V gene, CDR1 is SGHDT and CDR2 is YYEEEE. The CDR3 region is CASSLEPILDTQYF. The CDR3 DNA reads TGTGCCAGCAGCTTGGAGCCCATTTTGGATACGCAGTATTTT.

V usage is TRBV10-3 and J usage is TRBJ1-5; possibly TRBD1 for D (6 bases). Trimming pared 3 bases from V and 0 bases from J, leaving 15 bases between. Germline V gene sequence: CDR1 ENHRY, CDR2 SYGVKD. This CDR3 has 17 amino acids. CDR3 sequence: CAISEGGVILSNQPQHF. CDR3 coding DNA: TGTGCCATCAGTGAAGGGGGGGTCATTCTTAGCAATCAGCCCCAGCATTTT.

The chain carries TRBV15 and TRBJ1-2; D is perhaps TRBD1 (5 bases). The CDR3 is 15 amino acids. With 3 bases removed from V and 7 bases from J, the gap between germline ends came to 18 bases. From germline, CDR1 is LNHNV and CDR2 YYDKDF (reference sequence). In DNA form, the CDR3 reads TGTGCCACCAGCAGGTGGAGGGAAGGGGAACGTGGCTACACCTTC. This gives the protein CATSRWREGERGYTF.

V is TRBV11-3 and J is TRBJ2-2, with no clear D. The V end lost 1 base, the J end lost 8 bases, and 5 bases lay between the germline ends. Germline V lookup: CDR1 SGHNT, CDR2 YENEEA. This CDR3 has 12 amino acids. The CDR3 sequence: CASSLVVGELFF. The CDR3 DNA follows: TGTGCCAGCAGCTTAGTAGTGGGGGAGCTGTTTTTT.

The CDR3 DNA reads TGTGCCAGCAGCTTCGGGACAGGGGCCACTGAAGCTTTCTTT. It is translated as CASSFGTGATEAFF. This chain joins TRBV6-5 and TRBJ1-1, with 10 bases lining up with TRBD1. Germline CDR1 reads MNHEY; CDR2 reads SVGAGI. The trim removed 6 bases at V and 4 bases at J, leaving 5 bases unmatched. The CDR3 is made up of 14 amino acids.

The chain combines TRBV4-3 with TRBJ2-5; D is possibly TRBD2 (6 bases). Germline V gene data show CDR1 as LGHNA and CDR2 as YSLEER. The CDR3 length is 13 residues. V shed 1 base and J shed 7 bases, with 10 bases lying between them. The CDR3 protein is CASSQGLEATQYF. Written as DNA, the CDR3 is TGCGCCAGCAGCCAAGGACTAGAGGCGACCCAGTACTTC.

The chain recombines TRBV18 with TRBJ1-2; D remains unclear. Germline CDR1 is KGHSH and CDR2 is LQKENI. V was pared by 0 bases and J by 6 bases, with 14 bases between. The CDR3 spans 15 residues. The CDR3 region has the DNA TGTGCCAGCTCACCACCGCCCGCGGGAGTGCATGGCTACACCTTC. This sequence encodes CASSPPPAGVHGYTF. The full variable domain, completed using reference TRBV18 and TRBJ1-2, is NAGVMQNPRHLVRRRGQEARLRCSPMKGHSHVYWYRQLPEEGLKFMVYLQKENIIDESGMPKERFSAEFPKEGPSILRIQQVVRGDSAAYFCASSPPPAGVHGYTFGSGTRLTVV.

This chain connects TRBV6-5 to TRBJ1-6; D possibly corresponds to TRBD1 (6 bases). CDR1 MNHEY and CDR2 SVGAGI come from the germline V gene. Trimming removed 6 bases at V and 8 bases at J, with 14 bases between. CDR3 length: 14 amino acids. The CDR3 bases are TGTGCCAGCAGCCTGCGAGGGGGAGATTCACCCCTCCACTTT. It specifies CASSLRGGDSPLHF.

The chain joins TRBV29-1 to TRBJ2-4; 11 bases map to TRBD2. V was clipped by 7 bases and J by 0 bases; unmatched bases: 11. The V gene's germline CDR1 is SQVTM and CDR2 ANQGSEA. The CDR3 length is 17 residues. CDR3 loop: CSARAPSGGIAKNIQYF. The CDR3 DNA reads TGCAGCGCCCGCGCTCCTAGCGGGGGGATAGCCAAAAACATTCAGTACTTC.

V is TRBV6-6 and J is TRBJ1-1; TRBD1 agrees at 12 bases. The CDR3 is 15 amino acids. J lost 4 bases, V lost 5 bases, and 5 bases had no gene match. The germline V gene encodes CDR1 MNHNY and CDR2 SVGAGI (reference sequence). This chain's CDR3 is CASSDPGQGATEAFF. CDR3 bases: TGTGCCAGCAGTGATCCGGGACAGGGGGCCACTGAAGCTTTCTTT.

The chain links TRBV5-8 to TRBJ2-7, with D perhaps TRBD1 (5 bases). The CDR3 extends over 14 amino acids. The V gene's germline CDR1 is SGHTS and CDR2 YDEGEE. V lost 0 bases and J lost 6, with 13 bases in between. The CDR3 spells CASSLARVQFEQYF. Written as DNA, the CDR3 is TGTGCCAGCAGCTTGGCCAGGGTTCAATTCGAGCAGTACTTC.

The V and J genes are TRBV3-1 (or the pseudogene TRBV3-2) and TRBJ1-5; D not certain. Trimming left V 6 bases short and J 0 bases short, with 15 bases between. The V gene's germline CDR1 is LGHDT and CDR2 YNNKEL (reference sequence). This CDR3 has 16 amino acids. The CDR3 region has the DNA TGTGCCAGCAGACCAAGGATTAGCAGTAGCAATCAGCCCCAGCATTTT. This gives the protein CASRPRISSSNQPQHF.

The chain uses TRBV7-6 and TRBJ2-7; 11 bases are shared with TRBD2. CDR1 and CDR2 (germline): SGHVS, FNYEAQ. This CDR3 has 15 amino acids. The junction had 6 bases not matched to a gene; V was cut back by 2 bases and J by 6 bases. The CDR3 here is CASSLSLSGGAEQYF. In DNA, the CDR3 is TGTGCCAGCAGCTTATCTCTTAGCGGGGGGGCCGAGCAGTACTTC.

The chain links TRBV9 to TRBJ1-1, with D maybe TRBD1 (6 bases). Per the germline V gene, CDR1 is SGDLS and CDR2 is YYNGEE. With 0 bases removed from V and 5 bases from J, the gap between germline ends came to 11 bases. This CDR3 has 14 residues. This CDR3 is CASSVGSGATEAFF. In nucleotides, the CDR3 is TGTGCCAGCAGCGTAGGCTCAGGGGCGACTGAAGCTTTCTTT.

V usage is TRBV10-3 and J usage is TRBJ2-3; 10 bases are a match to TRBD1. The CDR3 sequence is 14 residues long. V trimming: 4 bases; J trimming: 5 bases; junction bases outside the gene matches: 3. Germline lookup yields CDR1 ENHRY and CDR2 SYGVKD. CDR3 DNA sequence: TGTGCCATCAGTGGGGACAGGGGAAGAGATACGCAGTATTTT. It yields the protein CAISGDRGRDTQYF.

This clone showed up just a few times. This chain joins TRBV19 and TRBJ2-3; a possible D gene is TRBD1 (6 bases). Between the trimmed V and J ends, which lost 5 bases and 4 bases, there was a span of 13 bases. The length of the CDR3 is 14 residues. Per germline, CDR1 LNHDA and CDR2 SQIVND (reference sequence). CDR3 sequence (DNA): TGTGCCAGTAGTCCTCAGGGGACCCCAGATACGCAGTATTTT. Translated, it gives CASSPQGTPDTQYF.

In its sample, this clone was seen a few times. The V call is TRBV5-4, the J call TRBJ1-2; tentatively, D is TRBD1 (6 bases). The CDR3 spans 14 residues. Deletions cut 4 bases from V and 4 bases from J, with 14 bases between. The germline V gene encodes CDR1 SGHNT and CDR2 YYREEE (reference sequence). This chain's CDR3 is CASSARGSTYGYTF. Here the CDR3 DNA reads TGTGCCAGCAGCGCGAGGGGGTCTACCTATGGCTACACCTTC. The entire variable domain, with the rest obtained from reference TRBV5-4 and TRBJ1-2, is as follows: ETGVTQSPTHLIKTRGQQVTLRCSSQSGHNTVSWYQQALGQGPQFIFQYYREEENGRGNFPPRFSGLQFPNYSSELNVNALELDDSALYLCASSARGSTYGYTFGSGTRLTVV.